This TCR beta chain originates from a study of OX40 agonist ivuxolimab in advanced cancers. Study-wide context: Dose-escalation subjects each had hepatocellular carcinoma, melanoma, renal cell or head and neck cancer. One patient with hepatocellular carcinoma and two with cutaneous melanoma, three in all, had partial responses. General study findings and limits: Clonal expansion was seen in CD4+ and CD8+ blood T cells by week 6 at 0.1 to 3.0 mg/kg. People who partly responded at 0.1-3.0 mg/kg had some of the least clonal expansion seen.

To note about this clone: Its antigen is unidentified.

TCRdb's table, derived via immunoSEQ multiplex PCR, lists solely in-frame clones and lacks some. The top ten hold approximately 0.61% of the sample, which has tens of thousands of clones, 84% seen once. The clonotype originates from an adult with an advanced solid tumor such as melanoma, head and neck, liver or kidney cancer. Sequenced material: CD4+ or CD8+ T cells sorted from blood, taken in a trial of the OX40 agonist ivuxolimab.

CDR3 coding DNA: TGTGCCAGCAGTACCCAGGTCCTCTACGAGCAGTACTTC. Amino acid sequence: CASSTQVLYEQYF. V gene TRBV6-5 combines with J gene TRBJ2-7; D is ambiguous. Germline values: CDR1 MNHEY, CDR2 SVGAGI. V lost 5 bases and J 3 bases, leaving 11 bases between the germline ends. CDR3 length: 13 residues.